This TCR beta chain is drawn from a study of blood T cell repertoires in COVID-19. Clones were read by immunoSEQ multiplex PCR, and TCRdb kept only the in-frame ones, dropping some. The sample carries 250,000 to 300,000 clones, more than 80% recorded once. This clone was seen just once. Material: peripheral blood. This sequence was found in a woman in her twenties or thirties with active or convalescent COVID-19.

In DNA form, the CDR3 reads TGTGCCAGCAGGAGACAGGGGGAAACTGAAGCTTTCTTT. It yields the protein CASRRQGETEAFF. The chain combines TRBV6-5 with TRBJ1-1; the match to TRBD1 covers 9 bases. Germline V gives CDR1 MNHEY, CDR2 SVGAGI. The CDR3 has 13 residues. J gave up 5 bases and V 6 bases, and 4 bases lay outside the gene matches.